What follows describes a single TCR beta chain. Its specificity is not known. The record originates from a study of T cell responses to AZD1222 COVID-19 vaccine. The germline V gene encodes CDR1 SGHRS and CDR2 YFSETQ. Between the trimmed V and J ends, which lost 4 bases and 4 bases, there was a span of 15 bases. The CDR3 totals 15 residues. Only in-frame clones appear in the TCRdb table, and some are missing; sequencing was by immunoSEQ multiplex PCR. The sample contains some 160,000 clones, around 90% of which appear only once. Study conclusions and caveats: Baseline serology detected seropositivity in only 6 or 7 AZD1222 recipients. The donor cohort was predominantly white British with a female majority, and clonal diversity may have been underestimated. Reportedly, nearly half the spike-specific TCRs target unmutated variant regions.

The source of this sequence is an adult who received the AZD1222 COVID-19 vaccine. The genes are TRBV5-1 and TRBJ1-5; D perhaps matches TRBD1 (5 bases). Sequences were derived from peripheral blood, sampled 28 days after the second AZD1222 dose. The CDR3 reads CASSLIGGGNQPQHF. The DNA for the CDR3 is TGCGCCAGCAGCCTTATCGGGGGAGGGAATCAGCCCCAGCATTTT.